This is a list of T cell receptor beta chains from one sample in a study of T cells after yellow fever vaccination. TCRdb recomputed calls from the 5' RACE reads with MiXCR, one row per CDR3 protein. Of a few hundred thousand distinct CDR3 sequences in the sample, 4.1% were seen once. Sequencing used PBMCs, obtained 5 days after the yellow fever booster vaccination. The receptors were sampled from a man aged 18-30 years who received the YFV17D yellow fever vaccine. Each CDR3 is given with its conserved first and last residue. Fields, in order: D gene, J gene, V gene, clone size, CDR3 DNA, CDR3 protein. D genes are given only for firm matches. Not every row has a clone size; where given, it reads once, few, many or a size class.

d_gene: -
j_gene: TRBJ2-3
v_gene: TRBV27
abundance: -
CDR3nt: TGTGCCAGCAGTTACCGGGGCTGGGGCACAGATACGCAGTATTTT
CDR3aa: CASSYRGWGTDTQYF

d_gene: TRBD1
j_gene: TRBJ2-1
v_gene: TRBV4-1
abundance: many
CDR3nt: TGCGCCAGCAGCCGGGACAGGGAAGGCAATGAGCAGTTCTTC
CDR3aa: CASSRDREGNEQFF

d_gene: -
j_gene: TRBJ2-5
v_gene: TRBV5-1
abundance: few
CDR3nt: TGCGCCAGCAGCTACTCCGCGATCTTCCAAGAGACCCAGTACTTC
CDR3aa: CASSYSAIFQETQYF

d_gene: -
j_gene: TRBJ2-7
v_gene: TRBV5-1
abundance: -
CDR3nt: TGCGCCAGCAGCTTGGATCCCGCAGGGGTGAACGAGCAGTACTTC
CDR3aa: CASSLDPAGVNEQYF

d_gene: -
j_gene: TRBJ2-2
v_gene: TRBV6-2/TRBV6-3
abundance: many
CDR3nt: TGTGCCAGCAGTTACTCCCAGAACACCGGGGAGCTGTTTTTT
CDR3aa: CASSYSQNTGELFF

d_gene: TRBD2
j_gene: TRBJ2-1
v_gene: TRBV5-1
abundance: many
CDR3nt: TGCGCCAGCTTCCTGACGGGGGGAAGTGAGCAGTTCTTC
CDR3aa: CASFLTGGSEQFF

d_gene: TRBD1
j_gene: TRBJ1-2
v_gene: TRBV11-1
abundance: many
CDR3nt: TGTGCCAGCAGCCGAGACAGGGATGGGTATGGCTACACCTTC
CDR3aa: CASSRDRDGYGYTF

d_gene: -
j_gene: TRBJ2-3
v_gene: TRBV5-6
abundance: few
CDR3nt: TGTGCCAGCAAGTACGGGGCAGATACGCAGTATTTT
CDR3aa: CASKYGADTQYF

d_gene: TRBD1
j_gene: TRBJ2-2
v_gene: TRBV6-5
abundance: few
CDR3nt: TGTGCCAGCAGTTGGACAGGGCGTTACACCGGGGAGCTGTTTTTT
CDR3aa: CASSWTGRYTGELFF

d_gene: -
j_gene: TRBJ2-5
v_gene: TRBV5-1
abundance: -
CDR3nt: TGCGCCAGCAGCTGGGGGCGGAAGACCCAGTACTTC
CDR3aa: CASSWGRKTQYF

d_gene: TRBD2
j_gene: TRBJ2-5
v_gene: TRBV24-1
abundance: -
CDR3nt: TGTGCCACCAGTGATTTTCGCGGGGGGGCCCGGGAGACCCAGTACTTC
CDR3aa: CATSDFRGGARETQYF

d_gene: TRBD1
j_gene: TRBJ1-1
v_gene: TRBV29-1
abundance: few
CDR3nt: TGCAGCGTAGTTACAGGGGAATCGACTGAAGCTTTCTTT
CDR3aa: CSVVTGESTEAFF

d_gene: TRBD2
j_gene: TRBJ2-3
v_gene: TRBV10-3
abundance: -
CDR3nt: TGTGCCATCAGGGGGGGGACCACAGATACGCAGTATTTT
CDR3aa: CAIRGGTTDTQYF

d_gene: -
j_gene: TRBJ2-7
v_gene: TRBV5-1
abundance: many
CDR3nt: TGCGCCAGCAGCTGGACTCTAGCGTCGGACGGGAAGGAGCAGTACTTC
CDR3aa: CASSWTLASDGKEQYF

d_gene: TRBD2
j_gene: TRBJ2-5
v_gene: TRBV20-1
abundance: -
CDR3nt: TGCAGTGCTAGACTAGCGGGGGGTTACCAAGAGACCCAGTACTTC
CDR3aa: CSARLAGGYQETQYF

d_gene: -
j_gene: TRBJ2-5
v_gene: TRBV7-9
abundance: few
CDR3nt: TGTGCCAGCAGCAACGCCCTGGGGGGGACCCAGTACTTC
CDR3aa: CASSNALGGTQYF

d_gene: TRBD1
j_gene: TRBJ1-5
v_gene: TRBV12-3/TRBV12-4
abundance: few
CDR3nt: TGTGCCAGCAGTTTATCCGGGACAGGGTTCCAGCCCCAGCATTTT
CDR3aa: CASSLSGTGFQPQHF

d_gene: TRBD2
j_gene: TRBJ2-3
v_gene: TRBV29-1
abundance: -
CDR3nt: TGCAGCGCACGGTCGAGCGGGGGGTCAGATACGCAGTATTTT
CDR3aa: CSARSSGGSDTQYF

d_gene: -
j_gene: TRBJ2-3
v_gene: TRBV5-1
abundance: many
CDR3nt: TGCGCCAGCAGCGGGGGGGCCGGCACAGATACGCAGTATTTT
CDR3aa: CASSGGAGTDTQYF

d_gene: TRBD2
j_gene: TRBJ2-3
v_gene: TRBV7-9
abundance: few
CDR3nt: TGTGCCAGCCGCCCGAGCGGGGGGGCCGGAGGAGATACGCAGTATTTT
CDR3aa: CASRPSGGAGGDTQYF

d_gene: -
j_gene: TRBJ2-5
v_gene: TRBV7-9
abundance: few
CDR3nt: TGTGCCAGCAGCTCCGAGTACCAAGAGACCCAGTACTTC
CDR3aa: CASSSEYQETQYF

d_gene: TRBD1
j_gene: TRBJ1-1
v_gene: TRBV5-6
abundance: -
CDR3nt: TGTGCCAGCAGCTTTGACAGGGAGGCTGAAGCTTTCTTT
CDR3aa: CASSFDREAEAFF

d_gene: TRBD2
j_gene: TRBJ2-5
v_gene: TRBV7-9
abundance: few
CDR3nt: TGTGCCAGCAACCAAGCGGGGGGAGTGGCAGAGACCCAGTACTTC
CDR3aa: CASNQAGGVAETQYF

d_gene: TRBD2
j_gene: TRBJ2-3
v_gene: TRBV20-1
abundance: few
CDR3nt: TGCAGTGCTGAAGGCGGGACTAAGACAGATACGCAGTATTTT
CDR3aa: CSAEGGTKTDTQYF

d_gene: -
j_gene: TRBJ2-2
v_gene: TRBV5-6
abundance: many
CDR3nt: TGTGCCAGCAGCTTGGTATCTGGGCGTCTTGACACCGGGGAGCTGTTTTTT
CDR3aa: CASSLVSGRLDTGELFF

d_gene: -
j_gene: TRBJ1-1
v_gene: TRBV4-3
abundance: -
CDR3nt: TGCGCCAGCAGCCACCTGGGTGGTCTGAACACTGAAGCTTTCTTT
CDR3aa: CASSHLGGLNTEAFF

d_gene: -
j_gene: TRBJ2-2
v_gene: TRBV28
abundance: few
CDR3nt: TGTGCCACCGGCACTCCCGTCGGGGACACCGGGGAGCTGTTTTTT
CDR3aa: CATGTPVGDTGELFF

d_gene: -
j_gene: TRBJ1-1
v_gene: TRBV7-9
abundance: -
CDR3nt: TGTGCCAGCAGCTTAGAGGCCGGGACTGAAGCTTTCTTT
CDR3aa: CASSLEAGTEAFF

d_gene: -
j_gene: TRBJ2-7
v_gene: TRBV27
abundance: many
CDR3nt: TGTGCCAGCAGTTGGGAGAGCTCCTACGAGCAGTACTTC
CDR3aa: CASSWESSYEQYF

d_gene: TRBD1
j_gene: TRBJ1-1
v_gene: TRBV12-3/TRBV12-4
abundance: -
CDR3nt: TGTGCCAGCAGTTTAACCCGGGACAGGGTAAGGGGCGACACTGAAGCTTTCTTT
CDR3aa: CASSLTRDRVRGDTEAFF

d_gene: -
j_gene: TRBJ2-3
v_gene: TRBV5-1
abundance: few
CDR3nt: TGCGCCAGCAGCTCGTATGACAGATTTAGCACAGATACGCAGTATTTT
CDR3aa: CASSSYDRFSTDTQYF

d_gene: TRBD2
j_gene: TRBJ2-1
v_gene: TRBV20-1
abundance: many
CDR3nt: TGCAGTGCTAGTTTGGGAGGGGACTTCGATGAGCAGTTCTTC
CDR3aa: CSASLGGDFDEQFF

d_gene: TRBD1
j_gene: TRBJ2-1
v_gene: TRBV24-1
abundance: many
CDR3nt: TGTGCCACCAGTGATTCCCCGGGACAGGGGACGTTGTACAATGAGCAGTTCTTC
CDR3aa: CATSDSPGQGTLYNEQFF

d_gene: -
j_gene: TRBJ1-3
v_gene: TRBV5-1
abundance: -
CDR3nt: TGCGCCAGCAGCATGGACGATGGAAACACCATATATTTT
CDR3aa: CASSMDDGNTIYF

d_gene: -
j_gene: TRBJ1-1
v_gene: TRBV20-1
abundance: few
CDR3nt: TGCAGTGCTAAGGACCTTATGAACACTGAAGCTTTCTTT
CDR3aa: CSAKDLMNTEAFF

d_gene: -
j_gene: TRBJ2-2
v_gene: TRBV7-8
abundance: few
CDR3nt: TGTGCCAGCAGCGAGCAGGGGATGGGCTCCGGGGAGCTGTTTTTT
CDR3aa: CASSEQGMGSGELFF

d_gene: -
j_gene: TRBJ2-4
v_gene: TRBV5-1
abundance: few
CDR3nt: TGCGCCAGCAGCTTGGTCAGTAGGCTGGGAGGCAAAAACATTCAGTACTTC
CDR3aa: CASSLVSRLGGKNIQYF

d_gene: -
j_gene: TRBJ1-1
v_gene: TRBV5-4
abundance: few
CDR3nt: TGTGCCAGCAGCTGGAGGGAGGGATGGACCACTGAAGCTTTCTTT
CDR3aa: CASSWREGWTTEAFF

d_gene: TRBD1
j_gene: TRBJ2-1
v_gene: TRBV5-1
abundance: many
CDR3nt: TGCGCCAGCAGCCTCCGGACAGGGGACGAGCAGTTCTTC
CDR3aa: CASSLRTGDEQFF

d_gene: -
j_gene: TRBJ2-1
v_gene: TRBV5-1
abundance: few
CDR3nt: TGCGCCAGCAGCTTGGCAGTTAAGGCCCGGAATGAGCAGTTCTTC
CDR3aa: CASSLAVKARNEQFF

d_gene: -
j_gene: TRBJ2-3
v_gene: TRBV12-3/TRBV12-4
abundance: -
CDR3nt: TGTGCCAGCAGTTTCTGGACAGCTAGCACAGATACGCAGTATTTT
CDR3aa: CASSFWTASTDTQYF

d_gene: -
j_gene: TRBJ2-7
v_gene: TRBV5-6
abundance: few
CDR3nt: TGTGCCAGCAGCTTCCCTCCCGTCTACGAGCAGTACTTC
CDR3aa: CASSFPPVYEQYF

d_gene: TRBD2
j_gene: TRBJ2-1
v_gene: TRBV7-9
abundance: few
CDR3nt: TGTGCCAGCAGCTTAGCGCGGGGGGAAAGCTCCTACAATGAGCAGTTCTTC
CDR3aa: CASSLARGESSYNEQFF

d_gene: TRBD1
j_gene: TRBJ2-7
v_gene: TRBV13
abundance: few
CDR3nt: TGTGCCAGCAGCGCCCGGGACAGGGTGCAGCAGTACTTC
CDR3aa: CASSARDRVQQYF

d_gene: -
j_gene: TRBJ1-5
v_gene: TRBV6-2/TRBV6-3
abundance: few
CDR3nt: TGTGCCAGCAGTTACTCGATCCCCGGGTATCAGCCCCAGCATTTT
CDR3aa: CASSYSIPGYQPQHF

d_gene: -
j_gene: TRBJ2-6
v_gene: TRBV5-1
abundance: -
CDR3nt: TGCGCCAGTACCCGCGGGGGCCGCTCTGGGGCCAACGTCCTGACTTTC
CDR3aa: CASTRGGRSGANVLTF

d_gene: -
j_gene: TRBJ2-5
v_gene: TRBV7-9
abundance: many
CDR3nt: TGTGCCAGCAGCTTAACGGGATACCAAGAGACCCAGTACTTC
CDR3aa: CASSLTGYQETQYF

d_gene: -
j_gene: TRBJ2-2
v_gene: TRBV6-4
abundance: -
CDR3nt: TGTGCCAGCAGTGATCGAGTCACCGGGGAGCTGTTTTTT
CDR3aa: CASSDRVTGELFF

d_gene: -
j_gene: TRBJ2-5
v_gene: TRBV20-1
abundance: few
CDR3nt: TGCAGTGCCCAGCGGGACAGCTTAATTACCAGAGGAGAGACCCAGTACTTC
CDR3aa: CSAQRDSLITRGETQYF

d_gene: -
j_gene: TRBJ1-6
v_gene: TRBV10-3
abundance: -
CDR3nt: TGTGCCGCGGTCGCCGTCAGAAGTTCACCCCTCCACTTT
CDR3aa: CAAVAVRSSPLHF

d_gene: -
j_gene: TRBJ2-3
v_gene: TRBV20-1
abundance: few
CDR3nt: TGCAGTGCTAGGGAAGGGGCAGATACGCAGTATTTT
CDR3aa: CSAREGADTQYF

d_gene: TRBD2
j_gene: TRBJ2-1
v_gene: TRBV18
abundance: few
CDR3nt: TGTGCCAGCTCACCGTCCAGCGGGGGGGAAAATGAGCAGTTCTTC
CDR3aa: CASSPSSGGENEQFF

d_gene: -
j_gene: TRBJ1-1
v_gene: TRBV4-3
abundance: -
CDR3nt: TGCGCCAGCAGCCTGTTTCAGGGGCCGAACACTGAAGCTTTCTTT
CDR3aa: CASSLFQGPNTEAFF